This T cell receptor beta chain was sequenced in a study of blood T cells in healthy people across ages (dated by TCRdb to the mid-2010s). For the study in its entirety: In model experiments, template switching captured roughly one uniquely barcoded TCR beta cDNA molecule for every two T cells. Age-related changes in TCR beta repertoire diversity were measured in the study by deep sequencing normalized with unique cDNA molecular identifiers. The study analyzed two additional independent replicas of 1 million unique cDNA reads from the same blood draw for two donors, one aged 18 to 29 and one aged 80 or older. Four age groups were formed from the donors: young (average approximately 17 years), middle-aged (approximately 39), aged (roughly 56) and long-lived (more than 75). The study at large found these results: The percentage of naive T cells measured by flow cytometry correlated strongly with observed TCR beta diversity. Donor CMV infection status was unknown, potentially confounding age-related changes in expanded clonotypes. Compared with the aged group, the long-lived group had more naive CD4+ T cells, fewer expanded clones and increased TCR diversity, a pattern suggesting age selection. Observed TCR beta diversity per million T cells fell roughly linearly with age, and a significant reduction was already apparent by age about 38. Estimates of total diversity from one million sequenced T cells were regarded as lower bounds and underestimates. Conclusive comparison of naive and antigen-experienced compartments was prevented by the profiling of bulk unsorted PBMCs.

Library creation used 5' RACE. The run used an Illumina HiSeq 2500. A second PCR of roughly 7 to 11 cycles was performed with a sample-barcoded 5' primer and a J-beta primer mix. Each TCR beta cDNA molecule received a unique molecular identifier from a template-switch 5' adaptor carrying 12 random nucleotides. At least 3 million CDR3-containing paired-end reads were obtained from each sample. All of the RNA was converted into first-strand cDNA using the Mint cDNA synthesis kit, with a TRBC-specific oligonucleotide serving as the primer. Following uracil-DNA glycosylase treatment, a first 18-cycle PCR with universal primers M1SS and BC2_uni_R was performed on all cDNA. In the original analysis: For normalization, 1 million high-quality reads, each with a distinct molecular identifier, were randomly selected from each sample. Reads with shared molecular identifiers were discarded instead of being binned into consensus sequences. MiTCR, with a Q25 quality threshold and the strictest error-elimination algorithm, was used for CDR3 identification, clonotype clustering and error correction. Lower-bound total TCR beta diversity was estimated with a nonparametric unseen species model using Euler transformation. TCRdb redid the processing of the public reads, applying fastp at Q25 and MiXCR, and retained in-frame beta chains. CDR3 protein duplicates are merged, each entry listing the most common genes and DNA. These V and J calls rely on TCRdb rather than the paper's analysis. This sample gives roughly 1,000,000 distinct CDR3 sequences in total; 20% to 25% of them show up just once. The ten largest clonotypes hold approximately 0.71% of the sample.

About this clonotype itself: Its antigen remains unidentified. No quality values exist for individual bases; no much larger clone is one base distant.

CDR3 length: 15 amino acids, cysteine to phenylalanine. Only CDR3 DNA remains: 45 bases, in frame from the first base. The germline V gene yields SQVTM for CDR1 and ANQGSEA for CDR2. V trim: 1 base; J trim: 5 bases; unmatched bases: 7. Donors were around 37 systemically healthy Caucasian individuals from Russia aged roughly 6 to 95 years. Each donor gave ten milliliters of peripheral blood, collected into EDTA-treated Vacutainer tubes. Ficoll-Paque density-gradient centrifugation was used to isolate PBMCs, with at least 7 million per sample. Trizol reagent was used to extract total RNA from the PBMCs, yielding at least 6 micrograms per sample. Naive CD45RAhigh/CD27high T cell percentages were measured by flow cytometry on a PBMC aliquot from every donor. The same data also went into a second study, on T cells of mothers and their children. As the second paper documents: Nine systemically healthy Caucasian individuals served as donors, namely three mothers together with their six children. cDNA synthesis used all of the extracted RNA, with around 1.6 ug of RNA in each 15 ul reaction. In the second PCR, the M1S primer introduced both the sample barcodes and 2-4 random nucleotides. Each mother yielded over 10 million TCR beta CDR3 reads and each child roughly 2.9 million reads. TCR recombination output is similarly shaped by thymic selection in related and unrelated pairs, with a minor effect exerted by inherited differences. Related mother-child pairs always showed normalized repertoire overlap that was slightly higher than in unrelated mother-child pairs, though the difference was never significant. With a sensitivity of approximately 100 clones per million clonotypes, no persistent microchimeric T cell clones were detected. To look for features that set related mother-child pairs apart from unrelated individuals, the researchers ran deep NGS to compare the TCR beta repertoires of mothers and children. On average, the children were approximately 11 +/- 4 years old, while the mothers were about 37 +/- 4 years old. Libraries were sequenced on Illumina HiSeq 2000 with 100+100 nt paired-end reads after adapter ligation with NEBNext reagents. To avoid cross-contamination, the mother libraries and the child libraries were prepared a month apart and sequenced in separate runs. Each donor had between roughly 500,000 and 2,200,000 distinct TCR beta clonotypes identified. Naive TCR beta clonotypes were estimated from low-frequency clonotypes matched to each donor's FACS-determined naive share, without sorting.

The chain joins TRBV29-1 to TRBJ2-2, with 7 bases in between that match TRBD1. The specimen sequenced was blood. The clonotype originates from a girl aged 2 to 9 in good health. The CDR3 here reads CSVEADRVGTGELFF. The DNA is TGCAGCGTTGAAGCCGACAGGGTTGGAACCGGGGAGCTGTTTTTT.